This entry concerns a single T cell receptor (beta chain). This sample stems from a study of blood T cell repertoires in COVID-19. For the study at large: Material from acute and convalescent COVID-19 was sourced from the United States, Italy and Spain. Nucleic acid was either cDNA or gDNA, and it came from T cells, B-cell-depleted T cells, or PBMCs.

In the source study's methods: Nucleated cell number was recorded as an estimate derived from reference gene primer amplification. Generated by immunoSEQ multiplex PCR, the TCRdb table keeps only in-frame clones and is missing some. That table furnishes V, J and clone size, whereas the DNA furnished D and trimming. The table shows roughly 390,000 clones, with around 87% occurring only once. The CDR3 has 14 residues. V was trimmed by 6 bases and J by 4 bases, leaving 15 bases between them. Looked up from germline, CDR1 is MNHEY and CDR2 is SVGAGI. The sequenced sample was peripheral blood. The chain couples TRBV6-5 to TRBJ1-1, with D tentatively TRBD1 (5 bases). This sequence was found in a woman in her twenties or thirties with COVID-19, enrolled during active disease. In DNA, the CDR3 is TGTGCCAGCAGGAGCAGGTCAGGGCCCACTGAAGCTTTCTTT. Protein: CASRSRSGPTEAFF.